This T cell receptor (beta chain) was sequenced for a study of radiation and T cells in renal cell carcinoma. General observations from the study: In blood, top tumor clones expanded by 2 weeks, shrinking by 4.

Assay: immunoSEQ multiplex PCR; the TCRdb copy retains only in-frame clones and omits some. The table includes around 75,000 clones, 82% detected once. This clone is categorized as medium-sized (0.01 to 0.1%). Its target is unknown. The time point is: blood 2 weeks post-SBRT. Stated treatment: 15 Gy SBRT to primary tumor, nephrectomy 4 weeks later. Radiation-treated patients gave blood at baseline, week 2 and week 4. This TCR derives from a man between 60 and 70 years old with renal cell carcinoma. The starting material was blood, obtained from a patient whose treatment included radiotherapy and nephrectomy.

CDR3 sequence: CASKGAGETQYF. The CDR3 DNA sequence: TGCGCCAGCAAGGGGGCAGGGGAGACCCAGTACTTC. The rearrangement joins TRBV5-1 to TRBJ2-5; TRBD1 agrees at 7 bases. V dropped 6 bases and J dropped 5; count of bases not matched to a gene: 4. CDR1 SGHRS and CDR2 YFSETQ come from the germline V gene. The CDR3 runs 12 residues.